This is a list of T cell receptor beta chains from one sample in a study of regulatory T cells in long-lasting Graves disease. Each CDR3 protein gets one entry after TCRdb re-called the multiplex PCR reads with MiXCR. This repertoire shows about 470,000 distinct CDR3 sequences, roughly a fifth found once; its top ten account for around 7%. The sequencing here drew on peripheral blood mononuclear cells (PBMCs), taken when the disease was refractory, from a patient treated with antithyroid drugs. Receptors were obtained from a female donor with Graves disease. CDR3s include the opening cysteine and the closing phenylalanine or tryptophan. D genes are given only for firm matches. Clone size appears in some rows only: once, few, many, or a class for an expanded clone.

TRBV12-3/TRBV12-4	many	.	TRBJ1-1	CASSLGWMNTEAFF	TGTGCCAGCAGTTTGGGATGGATGAACACTGAAGCTTTCTTT
TRBV30	.	TRBD2	TRBJ2-4	CAWSEGLGIRYF	TGTGCCTGGAGTGAGGGACTAGGAATCAGGTACTTC
TRBV28	.	.	TRBJ2-1	CASSFRGRRNEQFF	TGTGCCAGCAGTTTTCGGGGGCGCAGGAATGAGCAGTTCTTC
TRBV15	few	.	TRBJ1-5	CATSRSGANQPQHF	TGTGCCACCAGCAGGTCAGGGGCGAATCAGCCCCAGCATTTT
TRBV24-1	many	.	TRBJ2-2	CATSDAQVWGTGELFF	TGTGCCACCAGTGATGCTCAGGTGTGGGGCACCGGGGAGCTGTTTTTT
TRBV20-1	.	TRBD2	TRBJ2-1	CSASLADPREQFF	TGCAGTGCTAGTCTAGCGGATCCACGGGAGCAGTTCTTC
TRBV6-9	once	.	TRBJ2-5	CASSYSGETQHF	TGTGCCAGCAGTTACTCTGGGGAGACCCAGCACTTC
TRBV18	.	.	TRBJ2-2	CASSPPQGTGELFF	TGTGCCAGCTCACCACCGCAGGGGACCGGGGAGCTGTTTTTT
TRBV19	few	.	TRBJ1-5	CASSTIGGSLPQHF	TGTGCCAGTAGTACGATCGGGGGGTCTCTGCCCCAGCATTTT
TRBV13	.	.	TRBJ2-2	CASSWKIKTGELFF	TGTGCCAGCAGCTGGAAGATCAAAACCGGGGAGCTGTTTTTT
TRBV29-1	many	.	TRBJ1-1	CSVGDQDSIRGAFF	TGCAGCGTGGGTGACCAGGATTCGATCAGGGGAGCTTTCTTT
TRBV12-3/TRBV12-4	many	TRBD1	TRBJ2-5	CASSLGTGGETQYF	TGTGCCAGCAGCTTAGGGACAGGGGGAGAGACCCAGTACTTC
TRBV10-3	few	.	TRBJ1-1	CAISETFNTEAFF	TGTGCCATCAGTGAGACATTCAACACTGAAGCTTTCTTT
TRBV6-1	few	TRBD2	TRBJ2-1	CATSTGTTYNEQFF	TGTGCCACCTCGACCGGGACTACCTACAATGAGCAGTTCTTC
TRBV19	.	.	TRBJ2-5	CASSIGSATETQYF	TGTGCCAGTAGTATTGGGTCCGCCACGGAGACCCAGTACTTC
TRBV5-1	many	.	TRBJ2-7	CASSPDPSVHSYEQYF	TGCGCCAGCAGCCCTGACCCTAGCGTACATTCCTACGAGCAGTACTTC
TRBV28	many	TRBD1	TRBJ1-1	CASSGQGVLSEAFF	TGTGCCAGCAGTGGACAGGGCGTTCTTTCTGAAGCTTTCTTT
TRBV20-1	.	.	TRBJ2-7	CSARNKGSYEQYF	TGCAGTGCTAGGAACAAGGGCAGCTACGAGCAGTACTTC
TRBV6-1	many	.	TRBJ2-4	CASSIGEDGGTPGIQYF	TGTGCCAGCAGTATCGGGGAAGATGGGGGGACTCCAGGCATTCAGTACTTC
TRBV30	few	TRBD1	TRBJ1-6	CAWGQESSYNSPLHF	TGTGCCTGGGGACAGGAAAGCTCCTATAATTCACCCCTCCACTTT
TRBV5-1	.	.	TRBJ1-4	CASSLGFKTDNEKLFF	TGTGCCAGCAGCTTAGGTTTCAAAACCGATAATGAAAAACTGTTTTTT
TRBV11-2	many	.	TRBJ2-2	CASSFNTGELFF	TGTGCCAGCAGCTTCAACACCGGGGAGCTGTTTTTT
TRBV11-3	.	TRBD2	TRBJ2-3	CASSLAGVADTQYF	TGTGCCAGCAGCTTGGCGGGAGTAGCAGATACGCAGTATTTT
TRBV12-3/TRBV12-4	many	.	TRBJ1-4	CASSSSGLSEKLFF	TGTGCCAGCAGTTCTTCAGGTCTGAGTGAAAAACTGTTTTTT
TRBV7-9	.	TRBD1	TRBJ1-1	CASSLFVPGQLMNTEAFF	TGTGCCAGCAGCTTATTCGTTCCGGGACAGCTTATGAACACTGAAGCTTTCTTT
TRBV7-9	few	.	TRBJ1-5	CASSPTGSQPQHF	TGTGCCAGCAGCCCGACAGGATCTCAGCCCCAGCATTTT
TRBV4-3	.	.	TRBJ1-1	CASSQDGLEAFF	TGCGCCAGCAGCCAAGATGGTCTTGAAGCTTTCTTT
TRBV5-8	.	TRBD2	TRBJ2-1	CASSFQRDLTYNEQFF	TGTGCCAGCAGCTTTCAGCGGGACCTGACGTACAATGAGCAGTTCTTC
TRBV18	few	.	TRBJ1-5	CASSPEESNQPQHF	TGTGCCAGCTCACCGGAGGAGAGCAATCAGCCCCAGCATTTT
TRBV7-3	.	TRBD1	TRBJ2-7	CASSPGQGPYERYF	TGTGCCAGCAGCCCGGGACAGGGACCCTACGAGCGGTACTTC
TRBV7-9	many	.	TRBJ2-7	CASSLEYEQYF	TGTGCCAGCAGCTTAGAGTACGAGCAGTACTTC
TRBV6-1	.	TRBD1	TRBJ2-2	CASSQGDRGVNTGELFF	TGTGCCAGCAGCCAGGGGGACAGGGGGGTTAACACCGGGGAGCTGTTTTTT
TRBV30	.	.	TRBJ1-5	CACRKGGRDQPQHF	TGTGCCTGTCGGAAAGGAGGACGCGATCAGCCCCAGCATTTT
TRBV12-3/TRBV12-4	.	.	TRBJ2-1	CASSSGSRGGSYNEQFF	TGTGCCAGCAGCTCAGGGAGCCGAGGGGGCTCCTACAATGAGCAGTTCTTC
TRBV11-2	many	.	TRBJ2-5	CASSSQVEETQYF	TGTGCCAGCAGCTCGCAGGTAGAGGAGACCCAGTACTTC
TRBV12-3/TRBV12-4	few	TRBD2	TRBJ2-3	CASYRGASGITDTQYF	TGTGCCAGCTATCGAGGGGCTAGCGGGATAACAGATACGCAGTATTTT
TRBV19	.	.	TRBJ1-5	CASSMGQISNQPQHF	TGTGCCAGTAGTATGGGACAAATTAGCAATCAGCCCCAGCATTTT
TRBV6-5	many	.	TRBJ2-7	CASSYPSFGQSSYEQYF	TGTGCCAGCAGTTACCCAAGTTTTGGACAGAGCTCCTACGAGCAGTACTTC
TRBV20-1	.	.	TRBJ1-2	CSGAPGPLRGYTF	TGCAGTGGGGCCCCGGGACCCCTGCGAGGCTACACCTTC
TRBV12-3/TRBV12-4	.	TRBD2	TRBJ2-6	CASSFGGNSGANVLTF	TGTGCCAGCAGCTTCGGGGGGAACTCTGGGGCCAACGTCCTGACTTTC
TRBV19	.	.	TRBJ1-1	CASGRSLMAFF	TGTGCCAGTGGGCGAAGTCTAATGGCTTTCTTT
TRBV12-3/TRBV12-4	few	.	TRBJ2-7	CASSYSLLYEQYF	TGTGCCAGCAGCTACTCCCTTCTCTACGAGCAGTACTTC
TRBV28	.	TRBD1	TRBJ1-3	CASSLSGTGDDTIYF	TGTGCCAGCAGTTTATCCGGGACAGGGGATGACACCATATATTTT
TRBV5-1	few	TRBD1	TRBJ1-5	CASSLVPPDRAQEVPQHF	TGCGCCAGCAGCTTGGTTCCCCCGGACAGGGCCCAAGAGGTGCCCCAGCATTTT
TRBV3-1	many	TRBD2	TRBJ2-4	CASSQQGGPIQYF	TGTGCCAGCAGCCAACAGGGAGGGCCGATTCAGTACTTC
TRBV11-3	.	.	TRBJ2-1	CASSFRPYNEQFF	TGTGCCAGCAGCTTTAGGCCCTACAATGAGCAGTTCTTC
TRBV5-1	many	.	TRBJ1-2	CASSFTSNYGYTF	TGCGCCAGCAGCTTCACTAGTAACTATGGCTACACCTTC
TRBV28	many	.	TRBJ1-4	CASSLYQAFNEKLFF	TGTGCCAGCAGTTTATACCAGGCGTTTAATGAAAAACTGTTTTTT